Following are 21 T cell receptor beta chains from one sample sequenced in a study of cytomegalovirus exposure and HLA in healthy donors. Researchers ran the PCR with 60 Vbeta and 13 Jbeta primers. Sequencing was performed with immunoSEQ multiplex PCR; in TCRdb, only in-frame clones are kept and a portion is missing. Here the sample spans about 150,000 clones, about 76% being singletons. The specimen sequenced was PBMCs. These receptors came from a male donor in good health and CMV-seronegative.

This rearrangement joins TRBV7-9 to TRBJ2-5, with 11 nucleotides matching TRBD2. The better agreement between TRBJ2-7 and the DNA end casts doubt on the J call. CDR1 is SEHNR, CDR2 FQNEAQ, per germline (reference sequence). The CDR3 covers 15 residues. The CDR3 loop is CASSLLAGETYEQYF. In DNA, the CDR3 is TGTGCCAGCAGCCTACTAGCGGGGGAGACCTACGAGCAGTACTTC.

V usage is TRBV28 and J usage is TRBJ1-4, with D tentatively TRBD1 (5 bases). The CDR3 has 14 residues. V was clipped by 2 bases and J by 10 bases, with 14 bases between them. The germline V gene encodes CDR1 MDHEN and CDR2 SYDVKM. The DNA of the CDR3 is TGTGCCAGCAGTTTAGAGTGGGGCGGTGGAAAACTGTTTTTT. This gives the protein CASSLEWGGGKLFF.

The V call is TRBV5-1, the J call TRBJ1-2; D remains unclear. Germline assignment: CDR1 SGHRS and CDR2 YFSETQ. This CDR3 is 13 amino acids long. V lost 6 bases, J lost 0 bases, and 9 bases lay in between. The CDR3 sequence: CASTRDSNYGYTF. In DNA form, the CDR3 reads TGCGCCAGCACCCGCGACTCTAACTATGGCTACACCTTC.

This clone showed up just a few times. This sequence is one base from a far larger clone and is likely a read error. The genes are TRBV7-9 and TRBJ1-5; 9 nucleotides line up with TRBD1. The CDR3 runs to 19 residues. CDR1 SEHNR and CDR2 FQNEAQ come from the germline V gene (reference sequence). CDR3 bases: TGTTCCAGCAGCTTAGGGGGGACAGGGACCCGCCTTAGCAATCAGCCCCAGCATTTT. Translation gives CSSSLGGTGTRLSNQPQHF.

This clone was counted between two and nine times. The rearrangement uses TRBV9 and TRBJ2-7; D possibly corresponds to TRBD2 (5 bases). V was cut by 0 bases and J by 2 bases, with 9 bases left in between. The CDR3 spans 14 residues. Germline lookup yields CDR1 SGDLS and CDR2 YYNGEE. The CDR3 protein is CASSVVAGAYEQYF. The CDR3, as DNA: TGTGCCAGCAGCGTAGTGGCGGGCGCCTACGAGCAGTACTTC.

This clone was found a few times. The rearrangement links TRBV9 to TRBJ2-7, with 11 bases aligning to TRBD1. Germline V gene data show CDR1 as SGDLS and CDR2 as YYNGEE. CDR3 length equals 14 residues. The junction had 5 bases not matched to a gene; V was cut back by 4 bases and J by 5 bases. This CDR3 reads CASSRTGGYHEQYF. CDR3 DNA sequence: TGTGCCAGCAGCCGGACAGGGGGCTACCACGAGCAGTACTTC.

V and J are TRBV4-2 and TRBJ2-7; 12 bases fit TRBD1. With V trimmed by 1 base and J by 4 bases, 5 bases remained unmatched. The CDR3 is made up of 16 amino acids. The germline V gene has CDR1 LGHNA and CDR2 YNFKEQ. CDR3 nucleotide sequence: TGTGCCAGCAGCCAAGGGGGACAGGGGGCGGTTTACGAGCAGTACTTC. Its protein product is CASSQGGQGAVYEQYF.

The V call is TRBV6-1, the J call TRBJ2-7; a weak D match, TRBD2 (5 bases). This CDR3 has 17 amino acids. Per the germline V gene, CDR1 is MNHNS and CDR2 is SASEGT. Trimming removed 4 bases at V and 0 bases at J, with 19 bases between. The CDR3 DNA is TGTGCCAGCAGTGCCCGGGGTCCGGCTACCCTCTCCTACGAGCAGTACTTC. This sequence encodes CASSARGPATLSYEQYF.

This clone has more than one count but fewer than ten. The CDR3: CASSDFPGANVLTF. The CDR3 bases are TGTGCCAGCAGCGACTTTCCTGGGGCCAACGTCCTGACTTTC. The gene calls are TRBV9 and TRBJ2-6; D remains unclear. The CDR3 runs to 14 residues. With 3 bases removed from V and 2 bases from J, the gap between germline ends came to 6 bases. CDR1 and CDR2 (germline): SGDLS, YYNGEE.

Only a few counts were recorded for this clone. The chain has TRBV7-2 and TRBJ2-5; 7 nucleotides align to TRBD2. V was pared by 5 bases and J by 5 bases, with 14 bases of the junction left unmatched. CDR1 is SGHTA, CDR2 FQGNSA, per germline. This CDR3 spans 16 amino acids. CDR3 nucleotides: TGTGCCAGCAGCCCTATAGGGGACTATATTTATGAGACCCAGTACTTC. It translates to CASSPIGDYIYETQYF. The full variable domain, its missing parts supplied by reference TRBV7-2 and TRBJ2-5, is GAGVSQSPSNKVTEKGKDVELRCDPISGHTALYWYRQSLGQGLEFLIYFQGNSAPDKSGLPSDRFSAERTGGSVSTLTIQRTQQEDSAVYLCASSPIGDYIYETQYFGPGTRLLVL.

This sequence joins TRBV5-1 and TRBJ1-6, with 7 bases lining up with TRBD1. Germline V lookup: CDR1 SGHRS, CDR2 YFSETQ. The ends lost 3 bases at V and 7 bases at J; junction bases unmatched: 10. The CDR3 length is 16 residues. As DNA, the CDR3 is TGCGCCAGCAGCTCAACAGGGGCGGGTAAGAATTCACCCCTCCACTTT. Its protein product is CASSSTGAGKNSPLHF.

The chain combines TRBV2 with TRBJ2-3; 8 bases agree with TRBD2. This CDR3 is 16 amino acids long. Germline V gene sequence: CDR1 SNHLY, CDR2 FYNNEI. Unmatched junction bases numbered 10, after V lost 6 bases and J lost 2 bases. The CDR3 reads CASRWDAGGATDTQYF. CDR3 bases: TGTGCCAGCAGGTGGGACGCGGGAGGAGCCACAGATACGCAGTATTTT.

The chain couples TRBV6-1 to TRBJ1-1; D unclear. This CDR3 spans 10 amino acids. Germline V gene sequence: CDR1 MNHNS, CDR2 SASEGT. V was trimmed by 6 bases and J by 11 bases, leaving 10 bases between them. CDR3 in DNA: TGTGCCAGCAGATCTGGGAGGGCTTTCTTT. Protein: CASRSGRAFF.

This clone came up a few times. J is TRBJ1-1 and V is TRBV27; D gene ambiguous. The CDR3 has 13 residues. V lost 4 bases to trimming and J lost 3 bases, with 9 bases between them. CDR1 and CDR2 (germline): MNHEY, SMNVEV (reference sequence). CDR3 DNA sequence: TGTGCCAGCAGTTCAGGAAGTGACACTGAAGCTTTCTTT. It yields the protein CASSSGSDTEAFF.

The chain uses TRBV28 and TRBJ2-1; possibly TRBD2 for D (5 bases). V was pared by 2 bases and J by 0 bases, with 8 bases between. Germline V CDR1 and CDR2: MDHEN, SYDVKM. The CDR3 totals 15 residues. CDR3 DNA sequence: TGTGCCAGCAGTTTAGCGGGCAGCTCCTACAATGAGCAGTTCTTC. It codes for CASSLAGSSYNEQFF.

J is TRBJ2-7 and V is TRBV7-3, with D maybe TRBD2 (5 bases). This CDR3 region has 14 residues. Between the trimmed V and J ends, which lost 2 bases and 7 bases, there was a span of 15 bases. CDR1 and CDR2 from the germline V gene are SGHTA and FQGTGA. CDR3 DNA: TGTGCCAGCAGCTTAGGAGGTCCCCTAGGGGAGCAGTACTTC. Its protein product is CASSLGGPLGEQYF.

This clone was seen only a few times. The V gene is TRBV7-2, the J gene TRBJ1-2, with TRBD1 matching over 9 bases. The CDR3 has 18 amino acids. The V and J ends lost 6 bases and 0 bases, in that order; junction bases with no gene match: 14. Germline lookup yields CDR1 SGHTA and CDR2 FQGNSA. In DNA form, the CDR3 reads TGTGCCAGCAGAGAAGCCGGGACAGGGAGGGGAGCTAACTATGGCTACACCTTC. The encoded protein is CASREAGTGRGANYGYTF. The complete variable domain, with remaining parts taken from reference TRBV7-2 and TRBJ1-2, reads GAGVSQSPSNKVTEKGKDVELRCDPISGHTALYWYRQSLGQGLEFLIYFQGNSAPDKSGLPSDRFSAERTGGSVSTLTIQRTQQEDSAVYLCASREAGTGRGANYGYTFGSGTRLTVV.

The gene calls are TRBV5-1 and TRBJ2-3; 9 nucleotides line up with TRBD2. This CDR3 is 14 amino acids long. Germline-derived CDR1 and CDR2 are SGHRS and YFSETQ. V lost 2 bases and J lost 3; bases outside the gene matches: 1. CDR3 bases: TGCGCCAGCAGCTTTAGCGGGAGAACAGATACGCAGTATTTT. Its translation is CASSFSGRTDTQYF.

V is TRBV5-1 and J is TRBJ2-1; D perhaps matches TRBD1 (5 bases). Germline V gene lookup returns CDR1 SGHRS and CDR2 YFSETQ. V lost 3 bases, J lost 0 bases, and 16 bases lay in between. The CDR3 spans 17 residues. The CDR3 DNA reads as TGCGCCAGCAGCTCGTCTTCAGGGCCGAGCTCCTACAATGAGCAGTTCTTC. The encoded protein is CASSSSSGPSSYNEQFF.

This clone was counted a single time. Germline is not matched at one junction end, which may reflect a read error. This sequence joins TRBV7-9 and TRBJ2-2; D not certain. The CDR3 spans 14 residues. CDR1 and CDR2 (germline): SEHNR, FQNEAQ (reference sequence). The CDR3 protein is CSSSLSLEIEELFF. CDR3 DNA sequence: TGTTCCAGCAGCTTATCTCTCGAGATTGAGGAGCTGTTTTTT.

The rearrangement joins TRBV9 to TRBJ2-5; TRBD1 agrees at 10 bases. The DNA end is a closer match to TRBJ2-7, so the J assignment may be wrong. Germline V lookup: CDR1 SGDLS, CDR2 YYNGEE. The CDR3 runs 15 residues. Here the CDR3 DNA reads TGTGCCAGCAGCGCCGGGACAGGGGTGAGTTACGAGCAGTACTTC. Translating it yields CASSAGTGVSYEQYF.